In this sample, the clone carrying this TCR beta chain turned up a few times. Its antigen is not identified. Noted time point: persistent/refractory GD, antithyroid drugs over 5 years with positive TRAb. With RNA extracted from PBMCs as input, the TCR library was made. The record originates from a study of regulatory T cells in long-lasting Graves disease. Overall study findings and caveats: Persistent disease was associated with favored TRBV28 usage and with favored use of TRBJ1-2 and TRBJ2-5. Persistent patients had more shared public clonotypes (around 2,700) than new patients (about 880).

V lost 3 bases, J lost 4 bases, and 5 bases stayed unmatched. This CDR3 has 13 residues. Germline V gene lookup returns CDR1 SQVTM and CDR2 ANQGSEA. Arm-PCR with iRepertoire HTBI primers amplified the CDR3 regions for these TCR beta libraries. Original processing notes: Among the samples, 60 to 65 TRBV and around 15 TRBJ segments were identified. TCRdb independently ran MiXCR on the multiplex PCR reads; one entry per CDR3 protein. Clone size and V and J calls follow TCRdb, not the original study. Of roughly 450,000 distinct CDR3 sequences listed, around a quarter are singletons. The rearrangement uses TRBV29-1 and TRBJ2-7, with 8 positions matching TRBD2. The clonotype was recovered from a female donor with Graves disease. This specimen consisted of peripheral blood mononuclear cells (PBMCs), obtained when the disease was refractory, from a patient treated with antithyroid drugs. CDR3 DNA: TGCAGCGTTGAGCGGGAGGTGGGGTACGAGCAGTACTTC. Protein sequence: CSVEREVGYEQYF.